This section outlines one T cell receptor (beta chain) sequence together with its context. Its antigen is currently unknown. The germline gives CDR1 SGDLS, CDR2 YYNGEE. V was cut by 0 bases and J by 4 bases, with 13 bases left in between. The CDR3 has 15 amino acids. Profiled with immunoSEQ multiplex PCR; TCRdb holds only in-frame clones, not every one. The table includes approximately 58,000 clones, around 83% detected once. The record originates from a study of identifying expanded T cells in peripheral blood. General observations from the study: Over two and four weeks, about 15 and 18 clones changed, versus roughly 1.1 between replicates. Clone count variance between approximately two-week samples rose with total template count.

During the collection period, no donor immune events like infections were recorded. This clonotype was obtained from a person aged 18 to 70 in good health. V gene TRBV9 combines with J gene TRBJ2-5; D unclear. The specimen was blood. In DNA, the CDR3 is TGTGCCAGCAGCGTAGGAGGTTTACCAGGAGAGACCCAGTACTTC. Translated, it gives CASSVGGLPGETQYF. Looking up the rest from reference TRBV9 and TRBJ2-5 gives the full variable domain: DSGVTQTPKHLITATGQRVTLRCSPRSGDLSVYWYQQSLDQGLQFLIQYYNGEERAKGNILERFSAQQFPDLHSELNLSSLELGDSALYFCASSVGGLPGETQYFGPGTRLLVL.